The text below deals with one T cell receptor (beta chain). The antigen is undetermined. This specimen comes from a study of CD8 T cells in ankylosing spondylitis. Broader study findings: Enrichment of disease-linked clones was reportedly significant in matched ankylosing spondylitis synovial fluid.

Per the germline V gene, CDR1 is SEHNR and CDR2 is FQNEAQ (reference sequence). The CDR3 consists of 13 residues. Trimming took 2 bases from V and 6 from J, leaving 11 bases between them. The TCR beta libraries were generated through quantitative 5'-RACE incorporating molecular barcodes. From the 5' RACE reads, TCRdb called clonotypes with MiXCR, one entry per CDR3 protein. Seen here are roughly 150,000 distinct CDR3 sequences, approximately 9.9% observed once, and the top ten hold over 12%. This clonotype was obtained from a female donor with ankylosing spondylitis or in good health (not recorded which). The sequenced sample was blood, either unsorted or a sorted T cell fraction (not recorded which). This sequence joins TRBV7-9 and TRBJ2-7; D not resolved. DNA of the CDR3: TGTGCCAGCAGCTTAAGCGCCGGCCTCGAGCAGTACTTC. Its protein is CASSLSAGLEQYF.